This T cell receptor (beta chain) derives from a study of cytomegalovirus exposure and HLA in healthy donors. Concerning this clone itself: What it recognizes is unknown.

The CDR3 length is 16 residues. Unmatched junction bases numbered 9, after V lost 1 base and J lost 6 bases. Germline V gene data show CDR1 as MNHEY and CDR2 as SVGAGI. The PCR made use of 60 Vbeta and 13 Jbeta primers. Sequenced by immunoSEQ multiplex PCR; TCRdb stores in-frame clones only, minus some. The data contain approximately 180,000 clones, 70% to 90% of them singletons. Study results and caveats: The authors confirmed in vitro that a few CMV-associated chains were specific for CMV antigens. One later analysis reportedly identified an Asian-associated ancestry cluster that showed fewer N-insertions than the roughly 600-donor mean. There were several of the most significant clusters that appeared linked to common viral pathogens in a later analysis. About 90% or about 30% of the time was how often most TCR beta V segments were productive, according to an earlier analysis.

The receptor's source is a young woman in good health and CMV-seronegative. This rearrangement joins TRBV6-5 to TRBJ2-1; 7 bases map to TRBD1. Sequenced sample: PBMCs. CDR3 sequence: CASSYFRQGVSNEQFF. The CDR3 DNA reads TGTGCCAGCAGTTACTTTCGCCAGGGGGTAAGCAATGAGCAGTTCTTC.